This note documents a single TCR beta chain sequence. The source of the sample is a study of blood T cell repertoires in COVID-19. Study in general: From the United States, Italy and Spain came samples of acute and convalescent COVID-19. Nucleic acid was either cDNA or gDNA, and it came from T cells, B-cell-depleted T cells, or PBMCs.

In the study's own analysis: From reference gene primer amplification, estimates of nucleated cell counts were derived. The data were produced by immunoSEQ multiplex PCR, yet TCRdb's version contains in-frame clones alone and is incomplete. From that table come the V and J calls and clone size; the DNA was used to work out D and trimming. This table has about 39,000 clones, 90% to 95% appearing once. The ends were cut back, 2 bases at V and 5 bases at J, with 4 bases in the middle. This CDR3 is built from 12 residues. The V gene's germline CDR1 is MNHNY and CDR2 SVGAGI (reference sequence). This sequence was found in a human donor with active COVID-19. The donor label of this sample is uncertain. The chain combines TRBV6-6 with TRBJ2-1, with D hard to call. Sequenced sample: peripheral blood. As DNA, the CDR3 is TGTGCCAGCAGTTACACTGACAATGAGCAGTTCTTC. Translated: CASSYTDNEQFF.